This T cell receptor (beta chain) was profiled in a study of response to subunit inactivated influenza vaccine. Study conclusions and caveats: T cells newly recruited by each seasonal influenza vaccination are few, the authors suggested.

For this clonotype: Antigen unknown.

TCRdb recomputed calls from the RT-PCR reads with MiXCR, one row per CDR3 protein. This sample carries 650,000 or so distinct CDR3 sequences, 12% to 15% of them seen once, and the ten largest clones take about 7.4%. The source was PBMCs from blood, collected less than 15 days before vaccination. This TCR came from a man aged 45-65 years who received an inactivated influenza vaccine.

The CDR3 DNA follows: TGTGCCAGCAGTATGAGGGGGCCCTACAATGAGCAGTTCTTC. Its protein product is CASSMRGPYNEQFF. The chain has TRBV2 and TRBJ2-1; the match to TRBD1 covers 7 bases. The germline CDR1 and CDR2 sequences are SNHLY and FYNNEI. V lost 5 bases, J lost 2 bases, and 3 bases stayed unmatched. The CDR3 length is 14 residues.